This T cell receptor (beta chain) was identified in a study of control samples from healthy donors and cancer patients. V dropped 3 bases and J dropped 4 bases, with 16 bases sitting between them. Germline CDR1 is SGHTA and CDR2 is FQGNSA. The CDR3 sequence is 17 residues long. Some clones are missing from TCRdb's copy, which holds only in-frame ones; the method was immunoSEQ multiplex PCR. The sample lists 100,000 to 110,000 clones, approximately 84% occurring once. This clone was seen only once. This clonotype was sampled from a woman between 50 and 59 years old in good health. The V call is TRBV7-2, the J call TRBJ2-6, with D hard to call. The sample consisted of blood. CDR3 nucleotide sequence: TGTGCCAGCAGCTTTTTCGGTCGATATTTCGGGGCCAACGTCCTGACTTTC. The encoded protein is CASSFFGRYFGANVLTF.